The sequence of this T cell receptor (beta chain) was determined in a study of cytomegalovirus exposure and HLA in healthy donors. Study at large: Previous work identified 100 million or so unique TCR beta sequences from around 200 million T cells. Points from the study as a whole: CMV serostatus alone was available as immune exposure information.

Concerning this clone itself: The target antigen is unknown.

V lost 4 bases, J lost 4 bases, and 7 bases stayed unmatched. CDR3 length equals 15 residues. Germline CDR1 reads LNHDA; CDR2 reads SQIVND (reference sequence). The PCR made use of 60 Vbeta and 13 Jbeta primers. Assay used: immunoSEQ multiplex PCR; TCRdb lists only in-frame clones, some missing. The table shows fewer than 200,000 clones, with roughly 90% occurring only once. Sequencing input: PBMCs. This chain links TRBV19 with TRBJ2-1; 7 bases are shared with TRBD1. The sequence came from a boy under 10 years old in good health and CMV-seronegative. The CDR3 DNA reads TGTGCCAGTAGTACGCACAGGGGTCTGTACAATGAGCAGTTCTTC. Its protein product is CASSTHRGLYNEQFF.